Detailed here is one TCR beta chain. These data are taken from a study of blood T cell repertoires in COVID-19. Study in general: Material from acute and convalescent COVID-19 was sourced from the United States, Italy and Spain. PBMCs, B-cell-depleted T cells, or T cells provided the cDNA or gDNA that made up the material.

In the source study's methods: Reference gene primers were amplified, and this amplification served to estimate nucleated cell counts. The repertoire was sequenced with immunoSEQ multiplex PCR; TCRdb's copy has only in-frame clones and lacks some. Clone size and V and J calls were adopted from that table, with D and trimming inferred from the DNA. The sample records roughly 340,000 clones, about 90% being singletons. The CDR3 extends over 18 amino acids. J was trimmed by 3 bases and V by 0 bases; bases with no gene match: 11. Per the germline V gene, CDR1 is MNHEY and CDR2 is SMNVEV (reference sequence).

This clonotype was sampled from a woman aged 18-29 years who had recovered from COVID-19. What was sequenced was peripheral blood. This chain links TRBV27 with TRBJ1-5, with 7 bases fitting TRBD1. CDR3 in amino acids: CASSLSRQGVGYNQPQHF. The CDR3 coding sequence is TGTGCCAGCAGTTTATCGAGACAGGGCGTAGGTTACAATCAGCCCCAGCATTTT.